These 3 T cell receptor beta chains were sequenced from one sample in a study of cytomegalovirus exposure and HLA in healthy donors. Assay: immunoSEQ multiplex PCR; the TCRdb copy retains only in-frame clones and omits some. The sample contains over 200,000 clones, less than 95% of which appear only once. Material for sequencing was PBMCs. These receptors were taken from a young woman in good health and CMV-seronegative.

The V and J genes are TRBV7-2 and TRBJ2-6; D remains ambiguous. The germline V and J ends were trimmed by 3 bases and 3 bases, with 6 bases remaining between them. CDR3 length: 14 residues. CDR1 and CDR2 (germline): SGHTA, FQGNSA. The CDR3 coding sequence is TGTGCCAGCAGCTTTGACTTTGGGGCCAACGTCCTGACTTTC. It yields the protein CASSFDFGANVLTF.

The rearrangement links TRBV6-1 to TRBJ1-5, with 8 bases fitting TRBD1. V dropped 2 bases and J dropped 6; count of bases not matched to a gene: 3. The CDR3 sequence is 14 residues long. The germline CDR1 and CDR2 sequences are MNHNS and SASEGT. CDR3 amino acids: CASSEQGAVQPQHF. The CDR3 DNA sequence: TGTGCCAGCAGTGAACAGGGGGCAGTTCAGCCCCAGCATTTT.

The chain links TRBV9 to TRBJ2-4, with TRBD1 matching 9 bases. Per germline, CDR1 SGDLS and CDR2 YYNGEE. CDR3 length: 13 residues. Trimming cost V 10 bases and J 4 bases; bases outside gene matches: 6. This chain's CDR3 is CAEKGTGKNIQYF. The CDR3 region has the DNA TGTGCCGAGAAAGGGACAGGGAAAAACATTCAGTACTTC.